This is a list of T cell receptor beta chains from one sample in a study of vaccination effects on CD4 cells after COVID-19. No antigen has been identified for these receptors. Assay: immunoSEQ multiplex PCR; the TCRdb copy retains only in-frame clones and omits some. This sample has around 26,000 clones; roughly 73% occur once, and the top ten carry approximately 11%. The material sequenced was CD4+ T cells from PBMCs cultured without peptide, taken before COVID-19 vaccination. These receptors were collected from a human donor who received a COVID-19 vaccine. The CDR3 runs from the conserved cysteine through the conserved F or W. A D gene is named only where the DNA matches it firmly. Expanded clones get a size class; other rows say once, few or many, or leave the size out.

V	size	J	D	DNA	CDR3
TRBV6-5	.	TRBJ1-2	.	TGTGCCAGCAGTTACTCGGGGGGCACAGGTGGCTACACCTTC	CASSYSGGTGGYTF
TRBV5-1	.	TRBJ1-5	.	TGCGCCAGCAGCTTGATAGGGGGCAATCAGCCCCAGCATTTT	CASSLIGGNQPQHF
TRBV30	.	TRBJ1-2	.	TGTGCCTGGAGCCTGGGACCACCTGGCTACACCTTC	CAWSLGPPGYTF
TRBV24-1	.	TRBJ2-1	.	TGTGCCACCAGTGACCCCCGAGGTGAGCAGTTCTTC	CATSDPRGEQFF
TRBV24-1	few	TRBJ2-2	.	TGTGCCACCAGTGACCACCCGGGACGCAGTCTCACCGGGGAGCTGTTTTTT	CATSDHPGRSLTGELFF
TRBV7-9	few	TRBJ1-2	TRBD1	TGTGCCAGCAGCCGAGTCCCGGGACAGGGGTTTAGCTATGGCTACACCTTC	CASSRVPGQGFSYGYTF
TRBV5-1	.	TRBJ2-1	.	TGCGCCAGCAGCTTGGGAGGGGGGGCCGGTGAGCAGTTCTTC	CASSLGGGAGEQFF
TRBV7-9	.	TRBJ2-1	TRBD2	TGTGCCAGCAGCCTGGGACTAGCGGGAGGATTGAACAATGAGCAGTTCTTC	CASSLGLAGGLNNEQFF
TRBV6-5	.	TRBJ2-4	TRBD2	TGTGCCAGCAGTCAGGCGGGAGCAAACATTCAGTACTTC	CASSQAGANIQYF
TRBV5-8	.	TRBJ1-6	.	TGTGCCAGCAGCTTGGCGGCGGGGACCATTGCCCTCCACTTT	CASSLAAGTIALHF
TRBV29-1	.	TRBJ2-7	.	TGCAGCGTTGAAAGGGCCAGCCCCTACGAGCAGTACTTC	CSVERASPYEQYF
TRBV10-3	.	TRBJ1-1	.	TGTGCCATCAGTGAATCGGGGAGCACTGAAGCTTTCTTT	CAISESGSTEAFF
TRBV7-9	.	TRBJ2-1	TRBD2	TGTGCCAGCAGCTGGGGACTAGCGGGGGGGGAGCAGTTCTTC	CASSWGLAGGEQFF
TRBV7-9	.	TRBJ2-4	TRBD2	TGTGCCAGCAGCTTAGGAGCGGGGGTGACCAAAAACATTCAGTACTTC	CASSLGAGVTKNIQYF
TRBV28	.	TRBJ1-5	.	TGTGCCAGCAGTTTAGGGTACAGTCAGCCCCAGCATTTT	CASSLGYSQPQHF
TRBV19	.	TRBJ2-1	.	TGTGCCAGTAGCCTATCGATCGGGGGAACCTACAATGAGCAGTTCTTC	CASSLSIGGTYNEQFF
TRBV30	.	TRBJ1-2	.	TGTGCCTGGAGTTGGGTGGGGGCACGAAACTATGGCTACACCTTC	CAWSWVGARNYGYTF
TRBV4-1	few	TRBJ2-7	.	TGCGCCAGCAGTCGAGACACCTACGAGCAGTACTTC	CASSRDTYEQYF
TRBV4-2	.	TRBJ1-4	.	TGTGCCAGCAGCCAAGCTGTTCGCTCAACTAATGAAAAACTGTTTTTT	CASSQAVRSTNEKLFF
TRBV7-2	few	TRBJ2-2	.	TGTGCCAGCAGCTTAATGTCGGACACCGGGGAGCTGTTTTTT	CASSLMSDTGELFF
TRBV7-9	.	TRBJ1-5	.	TGTGCCAGCAGCTCTTCGGGTTCTGTTTCGGCCCAGCATTTT	CASSSSGSVSAQHF
TRBV12-3/TRBV12-4	.	TRBJ2-7	.	TGTGCCAGCAGTTTAAGGGGACGACAGTACTTC	CASSLRGRQYF
TRBV19	.	TRBJ1-4	TRBD1	TGTGCCAGTAGTACCAGGGGGGAAAAACTGTTTTTT	CASSTRGEKLFF
TRBV3-1/TRBV3-2	few	TRBJ1-3	.	TGTGCCAGCAGCCTCGGGACTCAAGGAAACACCATATATTTT	CASSLGTQGNTIYF
TRBV5-1	.	TRBJ2-6	.	TGCGCCAGCAGGTTGGGACCCAGCTCTGGGGCCAACGTCCTGACTTTC	CASRLGPSSGANVLTF
TRBV18	.	TRBJ1-1	.	TGTGCCAGCTCACGAGACTGGAACACTGAAGCTTTCTTT	CASSRDWNTEAFF
TRBV5-4	.	TRBJ1-2	.	TGTGCCAGCAGCTCGCAGGGTAACTATGGCTACACCTTC	CASSSQGNYGYTF
TRBV11-2	.	TRBJ2-5	.	TGTGCCAGCAGCTTAGAGGGGTCGGGGACCCAGTACTTC	CASSLEGSGTQYF
TRBV30	few	TRBJ1-6	.	TGTGCCTGGGGGTTCCCCACCAACCTCCACTTT	CAWGFPTNLHF
TRBV10-3	.	TRBJ1-1	.	TGTGCCATCAGTGCGCGCGACGGAACTGAAGCTTTCTTT	CAISARDGTEAFF
TRBV7-2	few	TRBJ2-1	.	TGTGCCAGCAGCTTATATGAGTATCTTGAGCAGTTCTTC	CASSLYEYLEQFF
TRBV6-4	.	TRBJ1-5	.	TGTGCCAGCAGTGAAAGAGGCGACGGCAATCAGCCCCAGCATTTT	CASSERGDGNQPQHF
TRBV2	.	TRBJ2-5	TRBD2	TGTGCCAGCAGTGTTGGACTAGCGGGAGTGGCGGGGACCCAGTACTTC	CASSVGLAGVAGTQYF
TRBV6-5	.	TRBJ2-7	.	TGTGCCAGCATAACAAGGACGTCCTACGAGCAGTACTTC	CASITRTSYEQYF
TRBV18	once	TRBJ1-4	TRBD1	TGTGCCAGCTCGCGTGGGACAGATAATGAAAAACTGTTTTTT	CASSRGTDNEKLFF
TRBV7-9	.	TRBJ1-1	TRBD1	TGTGCCAGCAGCACCACTCAGGGGGCTTATGGCACTGAAGCTTTCTTT	CASSTTQGAYGTEAFF
TRBV7-9	.	TRBJ1-3	TRBD1	TGTGCCAGCAGCCGAAACACCGGGACAGAACTTTATGGAAACACCATATATTTT	CASSRNTGTELYGNTIYF
TRBV4-1	.	TRBJ1-1	TRBD1	TGCGCCAGCAGCCAAGCCCTCAGGGGGGTAAACTCTGAAGCTTTCTTT	CASSQALRGVNSEAFF
TRBV20-1	.	TRBJ2-5	.	TGCAGTGGATGGCAAGAGACCCAGTACTTC	CSGWQETQYF
TRBV4-2	.	TRBJ2-1	.	TGTGCCAGCAGCCAAGGTGGGAGTCTCGATGAGCAGTTCTTC	CASSQGGSLDEQFF
TRBV4-1	.	TRBJ2-2	.	TGCGCCAGCAGCCAAGTTGAGGGGAGCACCGGGGAGCTGTTTTTT	CASSQVEGSTGELFF
TRBV4-2	.	TRBJ2-5	TRBD2	TGTGCCAGCAGCCAGGGAACCCAGGGACTAGCGAAAGAGACCCAGTACTTC	CASSQGTQGLAKETQYF
TRBV7-9	few	TRBJ1-2	TRBD1	TGTGCCAGCAGCTACGTGCCACAGGGGGCAAGGAATGGCTACACCTTC	CASSYVPQGARNGYTF